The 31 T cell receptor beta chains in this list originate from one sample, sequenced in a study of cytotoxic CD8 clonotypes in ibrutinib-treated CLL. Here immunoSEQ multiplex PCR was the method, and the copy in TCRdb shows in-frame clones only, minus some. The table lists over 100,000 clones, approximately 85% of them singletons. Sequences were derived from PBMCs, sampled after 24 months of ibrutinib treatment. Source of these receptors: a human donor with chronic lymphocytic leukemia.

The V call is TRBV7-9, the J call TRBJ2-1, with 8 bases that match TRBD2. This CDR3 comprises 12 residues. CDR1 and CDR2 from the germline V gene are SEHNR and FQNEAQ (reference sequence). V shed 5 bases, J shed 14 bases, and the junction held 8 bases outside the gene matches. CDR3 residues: CASSPSGGREFF. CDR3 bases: TGTGCCAGCAGCCCATCGGGGGGGCGGGAGTTCTTC.

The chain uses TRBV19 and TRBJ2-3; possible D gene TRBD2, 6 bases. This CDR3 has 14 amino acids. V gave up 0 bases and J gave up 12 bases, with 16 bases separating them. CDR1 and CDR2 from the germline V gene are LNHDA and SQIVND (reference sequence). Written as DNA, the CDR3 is TGTGCCAGTAGTATAGAAGGGAGGACCCCGGCCCAGTATTTT. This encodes CASSIEGRTPAQYF.

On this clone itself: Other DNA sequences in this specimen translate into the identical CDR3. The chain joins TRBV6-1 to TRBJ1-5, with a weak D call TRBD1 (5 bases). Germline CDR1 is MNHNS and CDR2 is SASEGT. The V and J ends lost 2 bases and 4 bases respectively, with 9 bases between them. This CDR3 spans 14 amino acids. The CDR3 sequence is CASSESGGNQPQHF. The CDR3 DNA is TGTGCCAGCAGTGAATCGGGGGGGAATCAGCCCCAGCATTTT.

In nucleotides, the CDR3 is TGTGCCAGCAGCTTAGGAGAAACCGGGGAGCTGTTTTTT. Amino acids: CASSLGETGELFF. The genes are TRBV7-9 and TRBJ2-2; D unresolved. Germline V gene sequence: CDR1 SEHNR, CDR2 FQNEAQ (reference sequence). The CDR3 contains 13 residues. V was cut by 1 base and J by 5 bases, with 5 bases left in between. Using reference TRBV7-9 and TRBJ2-2 for the parts outside the CDR3, the full variable domain is DTGVSQNPRHKITKRGQNVTFRCDPISEHNRLYWYRQTLGQGPEFLTYFQNEAQLEKSRLLSDRFSAERPKGSFSTLEIQRTEQGDSAMYLCASSLGETGELFFGEGSRLTVL.

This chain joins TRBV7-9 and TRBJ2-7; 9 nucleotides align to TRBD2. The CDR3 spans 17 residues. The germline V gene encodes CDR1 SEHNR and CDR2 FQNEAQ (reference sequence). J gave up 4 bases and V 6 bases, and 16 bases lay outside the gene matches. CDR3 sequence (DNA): TGTGCCAGCAGAACAACTTCCCCTAGCGGGGAAGAGTACGAGCAGTACTTC. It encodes CASRTTSPSGEEYEQYF.

The DNA of the CDR3 is TGTGCCAGCAGCAAAGGTAACAGCCTTAATGAAAAACTGTTTTTT. The encoded protein is CASSKGNSLNEKLFF. The rearrangement joins TRBV21-1 to TRBJ1-4; no check of the table's D call, TRBD1, against the DNA was made. TRBV21-1 counts as a pseudogene. The CDR3 extends over 15 amino acids.

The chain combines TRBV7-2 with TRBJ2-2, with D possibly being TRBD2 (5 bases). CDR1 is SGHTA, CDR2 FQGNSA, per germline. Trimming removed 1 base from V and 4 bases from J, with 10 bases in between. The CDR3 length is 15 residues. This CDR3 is CASSLGSGSTGELFF. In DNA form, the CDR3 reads TGTGCCAGCAGCTTAGGTTCGGGGAGCACCGGGGAGCTGTTTTTT.

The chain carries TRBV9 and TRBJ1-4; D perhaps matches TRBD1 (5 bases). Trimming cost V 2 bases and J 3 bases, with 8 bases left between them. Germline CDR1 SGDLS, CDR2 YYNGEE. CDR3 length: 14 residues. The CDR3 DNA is TGTGCCAGCAGCGTGGGGGGGTCTAATGAAAAACTGTTTTTT. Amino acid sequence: CASSVGGSNEKLFF.

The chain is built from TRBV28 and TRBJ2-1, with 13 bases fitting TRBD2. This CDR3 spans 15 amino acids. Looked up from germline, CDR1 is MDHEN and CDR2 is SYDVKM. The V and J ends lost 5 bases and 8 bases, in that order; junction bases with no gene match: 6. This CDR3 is CASSTPGLAGHEQFF. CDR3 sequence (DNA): TGTGCCAGCAGTACTCCGGGACTAGCGGGACATGAGCAGTTCTTC.

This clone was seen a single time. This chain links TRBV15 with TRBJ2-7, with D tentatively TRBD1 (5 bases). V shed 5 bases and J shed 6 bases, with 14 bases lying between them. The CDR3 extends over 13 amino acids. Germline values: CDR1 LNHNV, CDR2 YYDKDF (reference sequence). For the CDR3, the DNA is TGTGCCACCAGCTGGGGCCTAGAACCCGAGCAGTACTTC. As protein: CATSWGLEPEQYF.

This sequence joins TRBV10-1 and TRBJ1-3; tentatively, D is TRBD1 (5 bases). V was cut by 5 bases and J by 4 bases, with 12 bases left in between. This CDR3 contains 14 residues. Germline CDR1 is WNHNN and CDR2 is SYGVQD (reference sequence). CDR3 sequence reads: CASSSVGDGNTIYF. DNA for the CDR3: TGCGCCAGCAGTTCAGTTGGGGACGGAAACACCATATATTTT.

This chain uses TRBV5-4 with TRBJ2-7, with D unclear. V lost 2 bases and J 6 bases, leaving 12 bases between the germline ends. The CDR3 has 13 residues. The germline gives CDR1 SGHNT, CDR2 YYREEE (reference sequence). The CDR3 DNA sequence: TGTGCCAGCAGCTTCTTTCAAGTCGCCGAGCAGTACTTC. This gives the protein CASSFFQVAEQYF. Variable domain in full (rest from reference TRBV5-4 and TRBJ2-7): ETGVTQSPTHLIKTRGQQVTLRCSSQSGHNTVSWYQQALGQGPQFIFQYYREEENGRGNFPPRFSGLQFPNYSSELNVNALELDDSALYLCASSFFQVAEQYFGPGTRLTVT.

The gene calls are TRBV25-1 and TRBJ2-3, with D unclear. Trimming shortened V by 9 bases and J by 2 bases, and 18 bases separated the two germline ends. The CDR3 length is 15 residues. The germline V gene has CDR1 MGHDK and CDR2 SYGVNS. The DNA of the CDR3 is TGTGCCAGTCGAAAGTATGGTGTAGACACAGATACGCAGTATTTT. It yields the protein CASRKYGVDTDTQYF.

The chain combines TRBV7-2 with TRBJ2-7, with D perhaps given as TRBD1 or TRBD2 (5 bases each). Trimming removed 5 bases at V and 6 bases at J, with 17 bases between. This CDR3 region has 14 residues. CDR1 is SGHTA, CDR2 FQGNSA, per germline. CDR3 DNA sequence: TGTGCCAGCAGCGGCACTAGGGGCATATTCGAGCAGTACTTC. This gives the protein CASSGTRGIFEQYF.

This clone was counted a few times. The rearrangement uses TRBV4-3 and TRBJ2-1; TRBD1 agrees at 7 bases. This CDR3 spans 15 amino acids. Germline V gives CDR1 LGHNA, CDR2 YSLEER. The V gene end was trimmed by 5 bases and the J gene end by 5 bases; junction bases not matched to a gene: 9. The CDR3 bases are TGCGCCAGCAGCTTGACAGGGCCCGGGGACAATGAGCAGTTCTTC. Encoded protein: CASSLTGPGDNEQFF.

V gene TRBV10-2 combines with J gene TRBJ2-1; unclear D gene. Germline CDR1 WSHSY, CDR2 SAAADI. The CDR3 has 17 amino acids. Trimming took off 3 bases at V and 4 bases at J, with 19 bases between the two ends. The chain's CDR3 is CASSEIPSPLGYNEQFF. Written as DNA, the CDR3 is TGCGCCAGCAGTGAAATCCCTTCCCCTCTCGGATACAATGAGCAGTTCTTC.

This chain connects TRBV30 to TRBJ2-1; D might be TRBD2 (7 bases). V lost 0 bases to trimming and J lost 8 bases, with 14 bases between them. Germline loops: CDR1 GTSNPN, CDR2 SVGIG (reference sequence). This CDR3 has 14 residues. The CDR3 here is CAWSVGGGRHEQFF. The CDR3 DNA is TGTGCCTGGAGTGTAGGGGGGGGCCGGCATGAGCAGTTCTTC.

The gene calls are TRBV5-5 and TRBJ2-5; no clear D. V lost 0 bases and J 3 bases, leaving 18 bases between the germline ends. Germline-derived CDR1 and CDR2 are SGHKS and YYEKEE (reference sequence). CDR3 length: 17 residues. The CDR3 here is CASSLANIFLTKETQYF. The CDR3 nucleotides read TGTGCCAGCAGCTTGGCCAACATCTTCCTCACGAAAGAGACCCAGTACTTC.

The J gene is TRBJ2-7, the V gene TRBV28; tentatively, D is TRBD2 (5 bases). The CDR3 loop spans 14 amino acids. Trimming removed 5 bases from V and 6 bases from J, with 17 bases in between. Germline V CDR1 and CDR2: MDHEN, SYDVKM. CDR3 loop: CASSTPDWSTEQYF. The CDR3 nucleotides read TGTGCCAGCAGTACCCCGGACTGGTCCACCGAGCAGTACTTC.

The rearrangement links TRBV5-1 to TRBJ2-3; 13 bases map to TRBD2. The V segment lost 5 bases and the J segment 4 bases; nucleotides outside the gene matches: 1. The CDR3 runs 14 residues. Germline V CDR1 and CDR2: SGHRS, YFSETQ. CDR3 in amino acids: CASRLAGGPDTQYF. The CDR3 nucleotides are TGCGCCAGCAGACTAGCGGGAGGGCCAGATACGCAGTATTTT.

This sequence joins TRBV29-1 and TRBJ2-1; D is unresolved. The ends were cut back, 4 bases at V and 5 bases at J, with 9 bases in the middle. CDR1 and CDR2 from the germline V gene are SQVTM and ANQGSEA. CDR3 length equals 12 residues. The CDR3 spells CSVAHRDNEQFF. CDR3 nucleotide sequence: TGCAGCGTTGCTCATAGGGACAATGAGCAGTTCTTC.

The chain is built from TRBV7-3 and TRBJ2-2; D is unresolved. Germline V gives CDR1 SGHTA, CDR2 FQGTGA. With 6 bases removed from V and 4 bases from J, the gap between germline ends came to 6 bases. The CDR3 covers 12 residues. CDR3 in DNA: TGTGCCAGCAGTGTGAGCACCGGGGAGCTGTTTTTT. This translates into CASSVSTGELFF.

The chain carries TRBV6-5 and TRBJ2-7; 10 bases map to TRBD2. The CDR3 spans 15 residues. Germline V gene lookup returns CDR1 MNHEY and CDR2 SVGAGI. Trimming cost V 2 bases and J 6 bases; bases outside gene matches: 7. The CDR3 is CASSYQRASGSEQYF. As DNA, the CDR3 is TGTGCCAGCAGTTACCAGCGTGCTAGCGGGAGCGAGCAGTACTTC.

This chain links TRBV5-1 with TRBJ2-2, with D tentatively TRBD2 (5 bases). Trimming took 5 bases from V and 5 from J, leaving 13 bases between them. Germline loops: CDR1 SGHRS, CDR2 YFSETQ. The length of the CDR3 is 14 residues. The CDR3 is CASRPTEGTGELFF. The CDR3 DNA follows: TGCGCCAGCAGGCCGACCGAGGGAACCGGGGAGCTGTTTTTT.

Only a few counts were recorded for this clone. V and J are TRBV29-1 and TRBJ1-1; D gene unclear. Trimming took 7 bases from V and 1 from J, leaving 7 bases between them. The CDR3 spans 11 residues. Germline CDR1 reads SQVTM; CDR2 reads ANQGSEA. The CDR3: CSGEGNTEAFF. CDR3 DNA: TGCAGCGGCGAGGGGAACACTGAAGCTTTCTTT.

Here the CDR3 DNA reads TGTGCCAGCAGCTGGGGGCCGGGCAATGAGCAGTTCTTC. This gives the protein CASSWGPGNEQFF. The chain is built from TRBV7-2 and TRBJ2-1; D is perhaps TRBD1 (6 bases). CDR1 is SGHTA and CDR2 is FQGNSA in the germline V gene. The CDR3 sequence is 13 residues long. V was pared by 4 bases and J by 6 bases, with 10 bases between.

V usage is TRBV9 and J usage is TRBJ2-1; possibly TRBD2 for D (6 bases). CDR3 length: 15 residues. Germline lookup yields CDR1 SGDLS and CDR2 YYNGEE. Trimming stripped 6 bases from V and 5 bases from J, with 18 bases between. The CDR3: CASTLRAEGNNEQFF. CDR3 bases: TGTGCCAGCACCCTGAGGGCGGAGGGGAACAATGAGCAGTTCTTC.

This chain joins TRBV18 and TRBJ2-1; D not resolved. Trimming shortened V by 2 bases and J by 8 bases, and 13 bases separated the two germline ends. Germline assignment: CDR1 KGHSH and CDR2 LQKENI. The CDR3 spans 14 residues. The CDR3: CASSPTYVLDEQFF. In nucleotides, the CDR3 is TGTGCCAGCTCACCAACATATGTATTGGATGAGCAGTTCTTC. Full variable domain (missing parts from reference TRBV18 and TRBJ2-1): NAGVMQNPRHLVRRRGQEARLRCSPMKGHSHVYWYRQLPEEGLKFMVYLQKENIIDESGMPKERFSAEFPKEGPSILRIQQVVRGDSAAYFCASSPTYVLDEQFFGPGTRLTVL.

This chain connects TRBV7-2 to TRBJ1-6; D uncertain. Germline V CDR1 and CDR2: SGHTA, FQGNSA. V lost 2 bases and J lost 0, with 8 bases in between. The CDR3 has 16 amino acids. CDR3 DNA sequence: TGTGCCAGCAGCTTAATGGTCCCCTCCTATAATTCACCCCTCCACTTT. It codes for CASSLMVPSYNSPLHF. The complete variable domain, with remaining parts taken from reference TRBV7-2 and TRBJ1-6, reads GAGVSQSPSNKVTEKGKDVELRCDPISGHTALYWYRQSLGQGLEFLIYFQGNSAPDKSGLPSDRFSAERTGGSVSTLTIQRTQQEDSAVYLCASSLMVPSYNSPLHFGNGTRLTVT.

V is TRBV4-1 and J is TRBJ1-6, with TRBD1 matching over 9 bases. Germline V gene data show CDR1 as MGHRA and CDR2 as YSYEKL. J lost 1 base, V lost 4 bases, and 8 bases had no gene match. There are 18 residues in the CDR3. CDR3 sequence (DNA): TGCGCCAGCAGCCCCCTCGGACAGGGGTTTTCCTATAATTCACCCCTCCACTTT. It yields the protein CASSPLGQGFSYNSPLHF.

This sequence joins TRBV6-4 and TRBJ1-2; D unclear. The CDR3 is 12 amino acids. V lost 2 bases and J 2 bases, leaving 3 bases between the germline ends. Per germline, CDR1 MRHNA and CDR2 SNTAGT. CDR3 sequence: CASSDGNYGYTF. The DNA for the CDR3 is TGTGCCAGCAGTGACGGGAACTATGGCTACACCTTC.